A single sample gave rise to the 27 T cell receptor beta chains below, sequenced in a study of graft-versus-host responses after intestinal transplantation. Some clones are missing from TCRdb's copy, which holds only in-frame ones; the method was immunoSEQ multiplex PCR. The table has 75,000 to 100,000 clones, more than 70% seen once; the top ten hold 1.4% to 1.5%. This specimen was PBMCs, taken 255 days after intestinal transplant. The receptors shown here come from a human patient who received an intestinal transplant, so some T cells may come from the graft donor.

The V and J genes are TRBV27 and TRBJ2-5, with 9 positions matching TRBD1. Germline V gene sequence: CDR1 MNHEY, CDR2 SMNVEV (reference sequence). The length of the CDR3 is 15 residues. Trimming cost V 4 bases and J 4 bases; bases outside gene matches: 7. DNA of the CDR3: TGTGCCAGCAGTTACCAGGACAGGGGATTAGAGACCCAGTACTTC. It specifies CASSYQDRGLETQYF.

The chain couples TRBV5-6 to TRBJ1-2, with D perhaps matching TRBD1 (5 bases). Germline V gene lookup returns CDR1 SGHDT and CDR2 YYEEEE. This CDR3 is built from 14 residues. Trimming pared 0 bases from V and 6 bases from J, leaving 12 bases between. CDR3 region: CASSLARVGNGYTF. CDR3 DNA sequence: TGTGCCAGCAGCTTGGCCAGGGTTGGTAATGGCTACACCTTC.

The chain couples TRBV27 to TRBJ1-5; maybe TRBD1 (6 bases). Trimming took 4 bases from V and 3 from J, leaving 10 bases between them. Per the germline V gene, CDR1 is MNHEY and CDR2 is SMNVEV (reference sequence). This CDR3 region has 14 residues. CDR3 protein: CASSSGQPNQPQHF. Here the CDR3 DNA reads TGTGCCAGCAGTTCTGGACAGCCCAATCAGCCCCAGCATTTT.

The rearrangement joins TRBV14 to TRBJ1-1; D remains unclear. Germline CDR1 and CDR2: SGHDN and FVKESK. The length of the CDR3 is 14 residues. Trimming took 0 bases from V and 1 from J, leaving 6 bases between them. The CDR3 loop reads CASSQDEGNTEAFF. In DNA form, the CDR3 reads TGTGCCAGCAGCCAAGATGAGGGGAACACTGAAGCTTTCTTT.

The V call is TRBV5-6, the J call TRBJ2-2; D perhaps matches TRBD1 (5 bases). CDR3 length equals 16 residues. Trimming removed 2 bases at V and 3 bases at J, with 14 bases between. From germline, CDR1 is SGHDT and CDR2 YYEEEE. The CDR3, as DNA: TGTGCCAGCAGCTTCACCCCCAGGGTAGACACCGGGGAGCTGTTTTTT. Translated, it gives CASSFTPRVDTGELFF.

The chain employs TRBV15 and TRBJ2-3; tentatively, D is TRBD1 or TRBD2 (5 bases each). The germline V gene has CDR1 LNHNV and CDR2 YYDKDF (reference sequence). The CDR3 runs 16 residues. Trimming cost V 8 bases and J 2 bases, with 20 bases left between them. The CDR3 reads CATGDRSMGDTDTQYF. As DNA, the CDR3 is TGTGCCACCGGGGACCGTTCAATGGGTGACACAGATACGCAGTATTTT.

This chain connects TRBV5-5 to TRBJ1-4; a possible D gene is TRBD1 (6 bases). V lost 3 bases to trimming and J lost 1 base, with 7 bases between them. CDR1 SGHKS and CDR2 YYEKEE come from the germline V gene (reference sequence). CDR3 length: 14 amino acids. The CDR3 DNA reads as TGTGCCAGCAGCTCACAGGGAACTAATGAAAAACTGTTTTTT. This encodes CASSSQGTNEKLFF.

V and J are TRBV9 and TRBJ2-3, with 7 positions matching TRBD2. V was clipped by 0 bases and J by 8 bases; unmatched bases: 9. Per germline, CDR1 SGDLS and CDR2 YYNGEE. This CDR3 region has 15 residues. For the CDR3, the DNA is TGTGCCAGCAGCGTAGGCGGGAGCACCCGGGCTACGCAGTATTTT. Translating gives CASSVGGSTRATQYF.

J is TRBJ2-1 and V is TRBV7-9; D assignment may be TRBD1 or TRBD2 (5 bases each). The germline CDR1 and CDR2 sequences are SEHNR and FQNEAQ (reference sequence). CDR3 size: 12 residues. V was clipped by 1 base and J by 13 bases, with 11 bases between them. The CDR3 protein is CASSLVRDQQFF. The CDR3 bases are TGTGCCAGCAGCTTAGTAAGGGACCAACAGTTCTTC.

The chain joins TRBV6-6 to TRBJ1-4; a possible D gene is TRBD1 (5 bases). The CDR3 contains 11 residues. CDR1 MNHNY and CDR2 SVGAGI come from the germline V gene (reference sequence). Trimming shortened V by 5 bases and J by 14 bases, and 12 bases separated the two germline ends. The CDR3 reads CASSARGGLFF. The CDR3 bases are TGTGCCAGCAGTGCGCGGGGGGGTCTGTTTTTT.

This clone was seen a few times. The V and J genes are TRBV6-1 and TRBJ2-7; maybe TRBD1 (6 bases). The CDR3 is 14 amino acids. V was clipped by 10 bases and J by 1 base, with 17 bases between them. Germline lookup yields CDR1 MNHNS and CDR2 SASEGT. DNA for the CDR3: TGTGCCACTCAAGGGGGTTCCTTATCCTACGAGCAGTACGTC. Amino acids: CATQGGSLSYEQYV.

The chain employs TRBV28 and TRBJ2-5; D gene uncertain. Per the germline V gene, CDR1 is MDHEN and CDR2 is SYDVKM. The V end lost 5 bases, the J end lost 6 bases, and 10 bases lay between the germline ends. This CDR3 is built from 12 residues. The CDR3 here is CASSLLGQTQYF. The CDR3 nucleotides read TGTGCCAGCAGTCTCCTTGGGCAGACCCAGTACTTC.

V gene TRBV9 combines with J gene TRBJ2-5, with D tentatively TRBD2 (6 bases). The germline V and J ends were trimmed by 4 bases and 3 bases, with 16 bases remaining between them. From germline, CDR1 is SGDLS and CDR2 YYNGEE. The CDR3 covers 15 residues. DNA for the CDR3: TGTGCCAGCAGCTCTAAGGGACTCCAGAAAGAGACCCAGTACTTC. Its protein product is CASSSKGLQKETQYF.

The chain links TRBV6-1 to TRBJ2-7; D is unclear. The CDR3 spans 13 residues. CDR1 and CDR2 (germline): MNHNS, SASEGT. Trimming removed 2 bases at V and 2 bases at J, with 7 bases between. CDR3 sequence: CASSESFTYEQYF. DNA for the CDR3: TGTGCCAGCAGTGAATCCTTTACCTACGAGCAGTACTTC.

The gene calls are TRBV11-1 and TRBJ2-1, with D possibly TRBD1 on 6 matching bases. The CDR3 contains 12 residues. Trimming left V 5 bases short and J 8 bases short, with 10 bases between. Germline loops: CDR1 SGHAT, CDR2 FQDESV (reference sequence). CDR3 in DNA: TGTGCCAGCAGCCCTACAGGGTATGAGCAGTTCTTC. Amino acid sequence: CASSPTGYEQFF.

The gene calls are TRBV9 and TRBJ2-6; TRBD1 aligns across 10 bases. Looked up from germline, CDR1 is SGDLS and CDR2 is YYNGEE. With 3 bases clipped from V and 4 bases from J, the junction kept 4 bases outside the gene matches. This CDR3 has 16 amino acids. The CDR3 region is CASSATGGSGANVLTF. CDR3 sequence (DNA): TGTGCCAGCAGCGCGACAGGGGGCTCAGGGGCCAACGTCCTGACTTTC.

The chain uses TRBV2 and TRBJ2-1; 7 bases match TRBD2. The CDR3 length is 14 residues. CDR1 is SNHLY, CDR2 FYNNEI, per germline. After removal of 10 bases from V and 3 bases from J, the junction contained 9 bases not matched to a gene. This CDR3 is CAIAPGTIYNEQFF. The CDR3 DNA reads TGTGCCATCGCACCCGGGACTATCTACAATGAGCAGTTCTTC.

This sequence joins TRBV29-1 and TRBJ1-2, with 7 bases lining up with TRBD1. The CDR3 totals 15 residues. Germline assignment: CDR1 SQVTM and CDR2 ANQGSEA. The V segment lost 6 bases and the J segment 4 bases; nucleotides outside the gene matches: 14. The CDR3 sequence is CSVSRGTPTTYGYTF. The DNA of the CDR3 is TGCAGCGTCTCCAGGGGGACACCTACTACCTATGGCTACACCTTC.

This clone was detected once. V and J are TRBV10-3 and TRBJ2-1; 12 bases fit TRBD2. This CDR3 region has 15 residues. Trimming removed 10 bases from V and 9 bases from J; junction bases left unmatched: 13. The V gene's germline CDR1 is ENHRY and CDR2 SYGVKD. Here the CDR3 DNA reads TGTGCCAGCACCAACCTAGCGGGAGGGCCGAGTGAGCAGTTCTTC. Protein product: CASTNLAGGPSEQFF.

This chain links TRBV5-1 with TRBJ2-4; D not certain. Germline V gene sequence: CDR1 SGHRS, CDR2 YFSETQ. Between the trimmed V and J ends, which lost 1 base and 8 bases, there was a span of 10 bases. CDR3 length equals 13 residues. The CDR3 spells CASSLNPEDIQYF. The DNA of the CDR3 is TGCGCCAGCAGCTTGAATCCAGAGGACATTCAGTACTTC.

The rearrangement links TRBV2 to TRBJ1-1; 7 nucleotides agree with TRBD1. From germline, CDR1 is SNHLY and CDR2 FYNNEI. This CDR3 comprises 13 residues. The V and J ends lost 5 bases and 7 bases, in that order; junction bases with no gene match: 7. In nucleotides, the CDR3 is TGTGCCAGCAGTCAGACAGGGTTGAATGAAGCTTTCTTT. Translation: CASSQTGLNEAFF.

This rearrangement joins TRBV28 to TRBJ2-6, with D perhaps matching TRBD2 (5 bases). CDR3 length: 17 amino acids. The germline V gene has CDR1 MDHEN and CDR2 SYDVKM. The ends were cut back, 4 bases at V and 0 bases at J, with 13 bases in the middle. The CDR3 spells CASSSFPRDSGANVLTF. In DNA, the CDR3 is TGTGCCAGCAGTTCGTTTCCTCGGGACTCTGGGGCCAACGTCCTGACTTTC.

This clone has only one observation. The chain joins TRBV19 to TRBJ2-1; 10 bases are a match to TRBD2. This CDR3 region has 15 residues. The germline gives CDR1 LNHDA, CDR2 SQIVND (reference sequence). The V segment lost 5 bases and the J segment 8 bases; nucleotides outside the gene matches: 9. DNA for the CDR3: TGTGCCAGTAGTGTGACTAGCGGGTGGGGCGATGAGCAGTTCTTC. This gives the protein CASSVTSGWGDEQFF. Using reference TRBV19 and TRBJ2-1 for the parts outside the CDR3, the full variable domain is DGGITQSPKYLFRKEGQNVTLSCEQNLNHDAMYWYRQDPGQGLRLIYYSQIVNDFQKGDIAEGYSVSREKKESFPLTVTSAQKNPTAFYLCASSVTSGWGDEQFFGPGTRLTVL.

This chain uses TRBV2 with TRBJ1-2, with a possible D match to TRBD1 (5 bases). This CDR3 has 15 amino acids. The ends were cut back, 9 bases at V and 6 bases at J, with 23 bases in the middle. Germline V gene data show CDR1 as SNHLY and CDR2 as FYNNEI. CDR3 nucleotide sequence: TGTGCCAGATCTGAGCAAACAGGCGGTGTTAATGGCTACACCTTC. Translated, it gives CARSEQTGGVNGYTF. The whole variable domain, filled in from reference TRBV2 and TRBJ1-2, reads EPEVTQTPSHQVTQMGQEVILRCVPISNHLYFYWYRQILGQKVEFLVSFYNNEISEKSEIFDDQFSVERPDGSNFTLKIRSTKLEDSAMYFCARSEQTGGVNGYTFGSGTRLTVV.

J is TRBJ2-7 and V is TRBV11-2; 10 bases are shared with TRBD2. V lost 5 bases to trimming and J lost 5 bases; unmatched junction nucleotides: 9. This CDR3 spans 15 amino acids. Per the germline V gene, CDR1 is SGHAT and CDR2 is FQNNGV. This chain's CDR3 is CASSPTGTSADEQYF. CDR3 DNA sequence: TGTGCCAGCAGCCCGACCGGGACTAGCGCGGACGAGCAGTACTTC.

This clone has more than one count but fewer than ten. This rearrangement joins TRBV7-9 to TRBJ1-4; no definite D call. CDR3 length: 15 amino acids. Per the germline V gene, CDR1 is SEHNR and CDR2 is FQNEAQ (reference sequence). Trimming took off 2 bases at V and 8 bases at J, with 15 bases between the two ends. CDR3: CASSLRWSPFEKLFF. The CDR3 DNA follows: TGTGCCAGCAGCTTAAGGTGGAGCCCTTTCGAAAAACTGTTTTTT.

The table lists this clone with many counts. CDR3 amino acids: CASSLGGGAYNEQFF. The CDR3 DNA sequence: TGCGCCAGCAGCTTGGGCGGGGGGGCCTACAATGAGCAGTTCTTC. This chain links TRBV5-1 with TRBJ2-1; 9 bases align to TRBD2. J was trimmed by 2 bases and V by 0 bases; bases with no gene match: 0. The CDR3 consists of 15 residues. Germline loops: CDR1 SGHRS, CDR2 YFSETQ.